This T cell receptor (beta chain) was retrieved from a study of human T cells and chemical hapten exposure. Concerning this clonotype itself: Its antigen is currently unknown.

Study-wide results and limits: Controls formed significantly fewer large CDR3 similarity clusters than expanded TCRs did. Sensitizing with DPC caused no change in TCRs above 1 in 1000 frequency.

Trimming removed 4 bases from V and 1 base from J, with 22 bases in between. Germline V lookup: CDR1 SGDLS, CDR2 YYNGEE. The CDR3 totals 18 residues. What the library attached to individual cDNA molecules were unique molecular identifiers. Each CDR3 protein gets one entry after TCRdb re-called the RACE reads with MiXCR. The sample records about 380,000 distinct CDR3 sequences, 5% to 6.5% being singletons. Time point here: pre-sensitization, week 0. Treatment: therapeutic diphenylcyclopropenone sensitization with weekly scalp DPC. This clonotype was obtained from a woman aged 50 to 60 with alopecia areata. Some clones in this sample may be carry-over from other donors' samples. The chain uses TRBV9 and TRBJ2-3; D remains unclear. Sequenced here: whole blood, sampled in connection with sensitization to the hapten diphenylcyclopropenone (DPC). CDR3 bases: TGTGCCAGCAGCACCCCACCGGGCCGCGAAGGAGGCACAGATACGCAGTATTTT. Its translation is CASSTPPGREGGTDTQYF.